These T cell receptor beta chains were read from a single sample in a study of response to subunit inactivated influenza vaccine. TCRdb fed the RT-PCR reads into MiXCR, producing one record per CDR3 protein. The table shows 550,000 to 650,000 distinct CDR3 sequences, with around 11% occurring only once. Here the sequenced sample was PBMCs from blood, taken on the day of vaccination. The origin of the receptors is a man between 50 and 59 years old who received an inactivated influenza vaccine. The CDR3 runs from the conserved cysteine through the conserved F or W. Each record gives: clone size, J gene, D gene, V gene, CDR3 DNA, CDR3 protein. D genes are given only for firm matches. The size of a clone is reported for some rows only, either as once, few or many, or as a class for expanded clones.

many,TRBJ2-7,.,TRBV20-1,TGCAGTGCTAGAGTATTCGGGACGGGTGACTACGAGCAGTACTTC,CSARVFGTGDYEQYF
.,TRBJ2-7,.,TRBV12-3/TRBV12-4,TGTGCCAGCAGTCTCTCGGAAGGCTCCCACGAGCAGTACTTC,CASSLSEGSHEQYF
once,TRBJ2-6,.,TRBV5-1,TGCGCCAGCAGCTTGACCCAACCAGGGTCTGGGGCCAACGTCCTGACTTTC,CASSLTQPGSGANVLTF
many,TRBJ1-2,TRBD1,TRBV10-3,TGTGCCATCAGTGGACAGGGAGAGGCCTATGGCTACACCTTC,CAISGQGEAYGYTF
once,TRBJ2-7,TRBD2,TRBV29-1,TGCAGCGTGCGACAGGGATTTGTTTCAGCGGGAGGGCCGGATGAGCAGTACTTC,CSVRQGFVSAGGPDEQYF
few,TRBJ1-6,.,TRBV5-1,TGCGCCAGCAGCTATAGCGCAGGGCAAAGTTATAATTCACCCCTCCACTTT,CASSYSAGQSYNSPLHF
.,TRBJ2-1,TRBD2,TRBV7-7,TGTGCCAGCAGCTTAGCGAACAGCGGGAGCTCCTACAATGAGCAGTTCTTC,CASSLANSGSSYNEQFF
.,TRBJ2-7,.,TRBV5-1,TGCGCCAGCAGCTTGGAGGAGGGGCTACGAACCTACGAGCAGTACTTC,CASSLEEGLRTYEQYF
few,TRBJ1-5,.,TRBV4-1,TGCGCCAGCAGCCAAGATCGGGCAGGGTTTCAGCCCCAGCATTTT,CASSQDRAGFQPQHF
once,TRBJ2-2,TRBD1,TRBV7-2,TGTGCCAGCAGCTTGGGGACAGGACACACCGGGGAGCTGTTTTTT,CASSLGTGHTGELFF
.,TRBJ1-5,.,TRBV19,TGTGCCAGTAGCTTAGAGAGGAGGGGTGGCCAGCCCCAGCATTTT,CASSLERRGGQPQHF
.,TRBJ2-3,.,TRBV10-3,TGTGCCATCAGTGCCGGGGTTTCGGGCACAGATACGCAGTATTTT,CAISAGVSGTDTQYF
many,TRBJ2-1,TRBD1,TRBV20-1,TGCAGTGCCGGAGGAAGACAGGGGAGGAATGAGCAGTTCTTC,CSAGGRQGRNEQFF
.,TRBJ2-1,.,TRBV5-1,TGCGCCAGCAGCTTGGCCCCCACACTACAGAGAAATGAGCAGTTCTTC,CASSLAPTLQRNEQFF
.,TRBJ2-3,.,TRBV6-1,TGTGCCAGCAGCACTGGGGGGTGGGTCAGTACAGATACGCAGTATTTT,CASSTGGWVSTDTQYF
few,TRBJ2-1,.,TRBV12-3/TRBV12-4,TGTGCCAGCAGTCCAACCCCCGGGGCTCGGAAGTACAATGAGCAGTTCTTC,CASSPTPGARKYNEQFF
few,TRBJ1-2,.,TRBV5-1,TGCGCCAGCAGCCCTGACCCTGGGCCTTATGGCTACACCTTC,CASSPDPGPYGYTF
.,TRBJ1-4,TRBD1,TRBV7-2,TGTGCCAGCAGCTTAGAACAGGGGAGTGAAAAACTGTTTTTT,CASSLEQGSEKLFF
many,TRBJ2-2,.,TRBV7-9,TGTGCCAGCAGCCTGCCCGCTACCGGGGAGCTGTTTTTT,CASSLPATGELFF
.,TRBJ2-2,.,TRBV15,TGTGCCACCAGCAGAGATACAGGGTACGACACCGGGGAGCTGTTTTTT,CATSRDTGYDTGELFF
.,TRBJ2-1,.,TRBV7-2,TGTGCCAGCCTCCCGGGACCCCCCTACAATGAGCAGTTCTTC,CASLPGPPYNEQFF
.,TRBJ2-1,TRBD1,TRBV29-1,TGCAGCGTTGAAAGTCAGGGGGCCTACAATGAGCAGTTCTTC,CSVESQGAYNEQFF
many,TRBJ2-2,.,TRBV7-9,TGTGCCAGCAGCTTAGTGTCCGGGGAGCTGTTTTTT,CASSLVSGELFF
many,TRBJ2-1,TRBD2,TRBV20-1,TGCAGTGCTAGAGATCTCACGACTAGCGGGAGTTCCTACAATGAGCAGTTCTTC,CSARDLTTSGSSYNEQFF
once,TRBJ2-5,.,TRBV20-1,TGCAGTGCCCAGCCCCCTGGGGAGACCCAGTACTTC,CSAQPPGETQYF
.,TRBJ2-3,.,TRBV24-1,TGTGCCACCAGTGAGGCTAGAGGGTTCACAGATACGCAGTATTTT,CATSEARGFTDTQYF
few,TRBJ2-3,.,TRBV7-8,TGTGCCAGCAGCTTAAAATCTCTACGGGACCACACAGATACGCAGTATTTT,CASSLKSLRDHTDTQYF
.,TRBJ2-2,.,TRBV12-5,TGTGCTAGTGGGCGGAAGCTGTTTTTT,CASGRKLFF
.,TRBJ2-2,.,TRBV15,TGTGCCACCAGCCCCCGAGGGGGAGCGAACACCGGGGAGCTGTTTTTT,CATSPRGGANTGELFF
few,TRBJ2-4,.,TRBV18,TGTGCCAGCTCACCTGCGACTCTTTCGTCGGCCAAAAACATTCAGTACTTC,CASSPATLSSAKNIQYF
.,TRBJ2-1,.,TRBV5-1,TGCGCCAGCAGCTTGGGGCGGCGGGGCTCCTACAATGAGCAGTTCTTC,CASSLGRRGSYNEQFF
.,TRBJ2-1,TRBD1,TRBV12-3/TRBV12-4,TGTGCCAGCAGGGAGAGGGACAGAAACTACAATGAGCAGTTCTTC,CASRERDRNYNEQFF
.,TRBJ1-1,TRBD1,TRBV18,TGTGCCAGCTCACCCCCCGCGGACAGGGACCTTTTTAACACTGAAGCTTTCTTT,CASSPPADRDLFNTEAFF
few,TRBJ2-5,TRBD2,TRBV27,TGTGCCAGCAGTTTTCGACTAGCGGGAGGGGTGGAATACTTC,CASSFRLAGGVEYF
.,TRBJ2-3,TRBD2,TRBV4-1,TGCGCCAGCAGCCAAGCCGGACTAGCGGGAGATACGCAGTATTTT,CASSQAGLAGDTQYF
few,TRBJ2-3,.,TRBV11-3,TGTGCCAGCACCTCTAGGGGAAGCAGGGTTCCGCCGATTACGCAGTATTTT,CASTSRGSRVPPITQYF
.,TRBJ2-3,TRBD2,TRBV5-1,TGCGCCAGCAGCTCAACCATAGGCGGGGGTCGGACAGATACGCAGTATTTT,CASSSTIGGGRTDTQYF
.,TRBJ1-2,.,TRBV4-2,TGTGCCAGCAGCCAAGTGCGGGGGAACTATGGCTACACCTTC,CASSQVRGNYGYTF
many,TRBJ1-1,TRBD1,TRBV5-1,TGCGCCAGCAGCTTGGCCTGGACAGGGGGCACTGAAGCTTTCTTT,CASSLAWTGGTEAFF
many,TRBJ1-6,.,TRBV7-9,TGTGCCAGCAGCTTAGCCAGGGGCTCCTATAATTCACCCCTCCACTTT,CASSLARGSYNSPLHF
.,TRBJ1-6,TRBD1,TRBV4-3,TGCGCCAGCAGCCAAACAGGGGGTGCTGAGTCACCCCTCCACTTT,CASSQTGGAESPLHF
many,TRBJ2-3,.,TRBV7-2,TGTGCCAGCAGCCTTCTTGGAGGCACAGATACGCAGTATTTT,CASSLLGGTDTQYF
.,TRBJ2-7,.,TRBV6-1,TGTGCCAGCAGTATTTCAGGTCACGAGCAGTACTTC,CASSISGHEQYF
.,TRBJ2-3,.,TRBV6-1,TGTGCCAGCAGATTGACCCTCGTGGGCACAGATACGCAGTATTTT,CASRLTLVGTDTQYF